The source of this TCR beta chain is a study of sequential checkpoint blockade in melanoma. For the study at large: Patients were randomized 1:1 to nivolumab-then-ipilimumab or ipilimumab-then-nivolumab first-line.

Treatment: randomized to nivolumab then ipilimumab (arm A) or the reverse (arm B). PBMC sorting kept live CD3+CD8+ cells without CD19 or CD56. The length of the CDR3 is 15 residues. CDR1 is MNHEY, CDR2 SMNVEV, per germline (reference sequence). V dropped 2 bases and J dropped 0 bases, with 8 bases sitting between them. Profiling relied on immunoSEQ multiplex PCR, and the TCRdb table lists in-frame clones only, not all of them. Among 35,000 to 45,000 clones listed, roughly 88% were seen once. The receptor comes from a human donor with melanoma. The input for sequencing was CD8+ T cells sorted from blood (inferred from file names), taken from a patient given nivolumab and ipilimumab in sequence. The rearrangement links TRBV27 to TRBJ2-1; D unclear. The CDR3 nucleotides are TGTGCCAGCAGTTTACCAGGAATCTCCTACAATGAGCAGTTCTTC. Translated, it gives CASSLPGISYNEQFF.